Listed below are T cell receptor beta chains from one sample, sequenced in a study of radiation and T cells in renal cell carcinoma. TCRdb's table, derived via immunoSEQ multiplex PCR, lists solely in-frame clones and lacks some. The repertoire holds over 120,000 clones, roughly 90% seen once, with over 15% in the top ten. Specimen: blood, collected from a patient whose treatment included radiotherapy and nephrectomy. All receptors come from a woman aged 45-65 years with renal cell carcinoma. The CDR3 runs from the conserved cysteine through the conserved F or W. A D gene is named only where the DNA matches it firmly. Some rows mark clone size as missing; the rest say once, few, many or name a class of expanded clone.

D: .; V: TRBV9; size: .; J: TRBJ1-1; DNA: TGTGCCAGCAGTGGAGCGAACACTGAAGCTTTCTTT; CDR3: CASSGANTEAFF
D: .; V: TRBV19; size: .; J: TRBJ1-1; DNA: TGTGCCAGTAGTACCCAACCAGGGTGGGAGAAGAACACTGAAGCTTTCTTT; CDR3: CASSTQPGWEKNTEAFF
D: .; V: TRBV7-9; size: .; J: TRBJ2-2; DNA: TGTGCCAGCAGGGAGGGACTCTTGACCGGGGAGCTGTTTTTT; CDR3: CASREGLLTGELFF
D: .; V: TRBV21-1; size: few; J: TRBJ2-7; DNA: TGTGCCAGCAGCAAAGCTCAGAGGACTAGCGGTGTCAGCTCCTACGAGCAGTACTTC; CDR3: CASSKAQRTSGVSSYEQYF
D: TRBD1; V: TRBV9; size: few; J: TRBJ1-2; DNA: TGTGCCAGCAGCGTAGATGGGCAGGGGGACTATGGCTACACCTTC; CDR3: CASSVDGQGDYGYTF
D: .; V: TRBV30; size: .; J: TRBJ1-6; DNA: TGTGCCTGGAGGGCTAGGCTAGGGAGCTCCTATAATTCACCCCTCCACTTT; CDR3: CAWRARLGSSYNSPLHF
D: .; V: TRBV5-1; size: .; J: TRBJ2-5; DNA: TGCGCCAGCAGCTTGGACCAGGGAGAAGAGACCCAGTACTTC; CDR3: CASSLDQGEETQYF
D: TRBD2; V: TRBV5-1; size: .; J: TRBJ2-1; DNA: TGCGCCAGCAGCATTCCAGGCAGGTCCGGCGGGAGAGCCTACAATGAGCAGTTCTTC; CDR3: CASSIPGRSGGRAYNEQFF
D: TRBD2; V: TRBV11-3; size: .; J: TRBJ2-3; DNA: TGTGCCAGCAGCTCCGGGACTAGCGACCAAGATACGCAGTATTTT; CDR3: CASSSGTSDQDTQYF
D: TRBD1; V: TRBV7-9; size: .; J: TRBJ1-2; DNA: TGTGCCAGCAGAGTTACAGGGGGCGTCGACTATGGCTACACCTTC; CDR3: CASRVTGGVDYGYTF
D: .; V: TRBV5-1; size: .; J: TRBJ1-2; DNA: TGCGCCAGCAGGATAGGGGACGGTAGGAACTATGGCTACACCTTC; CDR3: CASRIGDGRNYGYTF
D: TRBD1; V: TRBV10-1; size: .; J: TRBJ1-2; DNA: TGCGCCAGCAGTGAGAGGACAGGGGGTGGCTACACCTTC; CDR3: CASSERTGGGYTF
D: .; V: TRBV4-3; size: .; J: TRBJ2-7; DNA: TGCGCCAGCAGCCGAGGGGAGGGGGTCTACGAGCAGTACTTC; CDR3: CASSRGEGVYEQYF
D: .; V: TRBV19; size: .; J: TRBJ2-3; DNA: TGTGCCAGTAGTATTCGGGCACCGGTATTT; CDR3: CASSIRAPVF
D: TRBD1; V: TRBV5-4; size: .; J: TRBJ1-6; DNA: TGTGCCAGCAGCCCGGGGACAGCTAATTCACCCCTCCACTTT; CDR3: CASSPGTANSPLHF
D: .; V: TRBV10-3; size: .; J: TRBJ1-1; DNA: TGTGCCATCAGTGAGTACAGCGGGGGCAACACTGAAGCTTTCTTT; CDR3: CAISEYSGGNTEAFF
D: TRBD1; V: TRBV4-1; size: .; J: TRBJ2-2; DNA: TGCGCCATCCGACGGGGACAGGGTTTCGCCGGGGAGCTGTTTTTT; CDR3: CAIRRGQGFAGELFF
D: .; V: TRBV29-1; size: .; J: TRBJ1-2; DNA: TGCAGCGCCAGATTGGGGGAAGGGTATGGCTACACCTTC; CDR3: CSARLGEGYGYTF
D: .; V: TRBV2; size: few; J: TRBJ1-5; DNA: TGTGCCAGCAGTGAAGGTCGTGGGGGCGGTCAGCCCCAGCATTTT; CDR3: CASSEGRGGGQPQHF
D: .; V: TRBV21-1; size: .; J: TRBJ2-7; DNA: TGTGCCACTTCCCGCAAGTACTTC; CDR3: CATSRKYF
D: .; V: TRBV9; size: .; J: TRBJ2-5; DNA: TGTGCCAGCAGCGTCGACCAAGAGACCCAGTACTTC; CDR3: CASSVDQETQYF
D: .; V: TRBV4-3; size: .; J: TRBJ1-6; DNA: TGCGCCAGCAGCCAATGGAATTCACCCCTCCACTTT; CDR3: CASSQWNSPLHF
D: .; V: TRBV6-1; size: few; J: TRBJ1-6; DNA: TGTGCCAGCATGAAGACAAGAAATTCACCCCTCCACTTT; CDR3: CASMKTRNSPLHF
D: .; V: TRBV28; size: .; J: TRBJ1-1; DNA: TGTGCCAGCAGTTGGGCAGGGATGAACACTGAAGCTTTCTTT; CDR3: CASSWAGMNTEAFF
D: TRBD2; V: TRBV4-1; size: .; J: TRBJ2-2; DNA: TGCGCCAGCAACCCTGGCGGCGGGAGGGCCAACACCGGGGAGCTGTTTTTT; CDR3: CASNPGGGRANTGELFF
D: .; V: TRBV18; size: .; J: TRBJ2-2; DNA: TGTGCCAGCTCACCGCCGGCTATGTCCGGGGAGCTGTTTTTT; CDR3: CASSPPAMSGELFF
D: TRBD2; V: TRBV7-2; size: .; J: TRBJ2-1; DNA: TGTGCCAGCAGCTTTGCTAGCGGGGAGATCAATGAGCAGTTCTTC; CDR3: CASSFASGEINEQFF
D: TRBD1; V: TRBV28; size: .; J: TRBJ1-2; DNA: TGTGCCAGCAGCCTGGGACAGGGGAGAGGTGGCTACACCTTC; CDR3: CASSLGQGRGGYTF
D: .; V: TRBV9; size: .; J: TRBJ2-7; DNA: TGTGCCAGCAGCGTAGTATGGGGCACCGGTGAGCAGTACTTC; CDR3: CASSVVWGTGEQYF
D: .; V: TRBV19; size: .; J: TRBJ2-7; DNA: TGTGCCAGTACTCAGGGGCCCTCCTACGAGCAGTACTTC; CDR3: CASTQGPSYEQYF
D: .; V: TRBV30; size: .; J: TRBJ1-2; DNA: TGTGCCTGGAGTGGCGGTAACTATGGCTACACCTTC; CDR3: CAWSGGNYGYTF
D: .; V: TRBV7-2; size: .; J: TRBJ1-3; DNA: TGTGCCAGCGTCAGTGACAGTGCTGGAAACACCATATATTTT; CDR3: CASVSDSAGNTIYF
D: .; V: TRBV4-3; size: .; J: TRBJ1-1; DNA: TGCGCCAGCAGCCAAGATAATGCGGGGGGTAGGACTGAAGCTTTCTTT; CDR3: CASSQDNAGGRTEAFF
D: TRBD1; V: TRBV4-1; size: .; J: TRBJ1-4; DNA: TGCGCCAGCAGCCTCTCCGGGACAGGGACTGAAAAACTGTTTTTT; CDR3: CASSLSGTGTEKLFF
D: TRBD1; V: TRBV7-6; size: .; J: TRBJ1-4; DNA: TGTGCCAGCAGCTTAGGGACAGGGAATGAAAAACTGTTTTTT; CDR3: CASSLGTGNEKLFF
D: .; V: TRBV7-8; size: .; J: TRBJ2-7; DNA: TGTGCCAGCAGCTCAATTGACAGGTTCTCCTACGAGCAGTACTTC; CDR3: CASSSIDRFSYEQYF
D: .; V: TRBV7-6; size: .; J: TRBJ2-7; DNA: TGTGCCAGCAGCCTGGAACAGGGAGGGGGCTACGAGCAGTACTTC; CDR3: CASSLEQGGGYEQYF
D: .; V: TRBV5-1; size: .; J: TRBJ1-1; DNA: TGCGCCAGCAGCTCCGGGAGGGCGGACACTGAAGCTTTCTTT; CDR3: CASSSGRADTEAFF
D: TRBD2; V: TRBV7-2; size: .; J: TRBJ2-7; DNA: TGTGCCAGCACCTCTAGCGGCCTATCCTACGAGCAGTACTTC; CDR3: CASTSSGLSYEQYF
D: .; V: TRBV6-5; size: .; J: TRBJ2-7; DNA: TGTGCCAGCAGACTAAAGATGGGAGGGGGCGAGCAGTACTTC; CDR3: CASRLKMGGGEQYF
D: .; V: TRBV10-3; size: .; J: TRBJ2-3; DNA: TGTGCCATCACCCCCCAGGGCTCAGATACGCAGTATTTT; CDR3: CAITPQGSDTQYF
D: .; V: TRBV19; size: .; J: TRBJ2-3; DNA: TGTGCCAGTAGTCCGGACAGACGCACAGATACGCAGTATTTT; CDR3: CASSPDRRTDTQYF
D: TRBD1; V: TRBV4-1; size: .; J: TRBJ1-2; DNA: TGCGCCAGCAGCCAAGATTTTCCGGACAGGGATGGCTACACCTTC; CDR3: CASSQDFPDRDGYTF
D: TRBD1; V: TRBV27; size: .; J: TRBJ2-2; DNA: TGTGCCAGCAGTTCCTCCCGGGACAGCGGGGAGCTGTTTTTT; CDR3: CASSSSRDSGELFF
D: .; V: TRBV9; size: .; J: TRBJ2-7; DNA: TGTGCCAGCAGCGTAGGGACTCAGGACGAGCAGTACTTC; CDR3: CASSVGTQDEQYF
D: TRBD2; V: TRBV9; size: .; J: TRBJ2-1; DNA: TGTGCCAGCAGCGTAGAGGCGGGAGGCTACAATGAGCAGTTCTTC; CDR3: CASSVEAGGYNEQFF
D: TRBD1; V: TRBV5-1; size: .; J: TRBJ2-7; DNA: TGCGCCAGCAGCGAATGGGACAGCTCCTACGAGCAGTACTTC; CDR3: CASSEWDSSYEQYF
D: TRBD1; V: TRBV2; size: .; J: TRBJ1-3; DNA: TGTGCCAGCAGGCCGGACAGGCCTGGAAACACCATATATTTT; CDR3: CASRPDRPGNTIYF
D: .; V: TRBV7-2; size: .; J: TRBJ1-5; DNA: TGTGCCAGCAGCTTAGACGGGCGGAGCAATCAGCCCCAGCATTTT; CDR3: CASSLDGRSNQPQHF
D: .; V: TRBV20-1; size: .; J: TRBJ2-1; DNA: TGCAGTGCTAGAGGTTACAATGAGCAGTTCTTC; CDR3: CSARGYNEQFF
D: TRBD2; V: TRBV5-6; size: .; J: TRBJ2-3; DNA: TGTGCCAGCAGCTTACTAGCGGGGGATACAGATACGCAGTATTTT; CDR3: CASSLLAGDTDTQYF
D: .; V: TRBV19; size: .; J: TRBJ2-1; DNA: TGTGCCAGTAGTATAGATAAAAGGGGCTCGGGTGAGCAGTTCTTC; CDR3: CASSIDKRGSGEQFF